A selection of T cell receptor beta chains follows, all from one sample in a study of molecular identifiers for immune sequencing clone quantification. TCRdb re-derived calls from the PCR reads in MiXCR, one entry per CDR3 protein. Among some 680,000 distinct CDR3 sequences listed, about 25% were seen once. Sequencing used naive CD8+ T cells from blood, with Jurkat cell RNA spiked in. Receptors were obtained from a human donor in good health. Some libraries in this study had Jurkat cell RNA spiked in. Each CDR3 is given with its conserved first and last residue. D genes are given only for firm matches. Not all rows give a size; the values are once, few, many and, for expanded clones, a class.

clone_size: few
d_call: TRBD1
v_call: TRBV27
j_call: TRBJ2-7
cdr3_aa: CASSTYRGNYEQYF
cdr3_nt: TGTGCCAGCAGTACCTACAGGGGGAACTACGAGCAGTACTTC

clone_size: many
d_call: TRBD1
v_call: TRBV4-3
j_call: TRBJ2-7
cdr3_aa: CASSQETGQHYEQYF
cdr3_nt: TGCGCCAGCAGCCAAGAAACGGGACAGCACTACGAGCAGTACTTC

clone_size: few
d_call: TRBD1
v_call: TRBV27
j_call: TRBJ2-7
cdr3_aa: CASSLAGTDIPYEQYF
cdr3_nt: TGTGCCAGCAGTTTAGCCGGGACAGACATCCCCTACGAGCAGTACTTC

clone_size: many
d_call: NA
v_call: TRBV28
j_call: TRBJ2-5
cdr3_aa: CASSFPAETQYF
cdr3_nt: TGTGCCAGCAGTTTCCCAGCCGAGACCCAGTACTTC

clone_size: NA
d_call: NA
v_call: TRBV5-6
j_call: TRBJ2-6
cdr3_aa: CASSGGIGANVLTF
cdr3_nt: TGTGCCAGCAGCGGAGGGATTGGGGCCAACGTCCTGACTTTC

clone_size: few
d_call: TRBD2
v_call: TRBV19
j_call: TRBJ2-3
cdr3_aa: CASSLTSGGRDTQYF
cdr3_nt: TGTGCCAGTAGTCTGACTAGCGGGGGGCGAGATACGCAGTATTTT

clone_size: many
d_call: NA
v_call: TRBV20-1
j_call: TRBJ2-7
cdr3_aa: CSAGPIGRFSYEQYF
cdr3_nt: TGCAGTGCCGGGCCCATAGGAAGGTTTTCCTACGAGCAGTACTTC

clone_size: few
d_call: TRBD2
v_call: TRBV7-6
j_call: TRBJ2-3
cdr3_aa: CASSLEGLAGGGTQYF
cdr3_nt: TGTGCCAGCAGCTTAGAGGGACTAGCGGGAGGCGGTACGCAGTATTTT

clone_size: many
d_call: NA
v_call: TRBV19
j_call: TRBJ2-3
cdr3_aa: CATRTASTDTQYF
cdr3_nt: TGTGCCACTAGGACAGCTAGCACAGATACGCAGTATTTT

clone_size: NA
d_call: NA
v_call: TRBV7-9
j_call: TRBJ1-1
cdr3_aa: CASTEWRNTEAFF
cdr3_nt: TGTGCCAGCACGGAGTGGAGGAACACTGAAGCTTTCTTT

clone_size: NA
d_call: NA
v_call: TRBV5-1
j_call: TRBJ1-6
cdr3_aa: CASSSEGFQSPLHF
cdr3_nt: TGCGCCAGCAGCTCGGAGGGGTTCCAATCACCCCTCCACTTT

clone_size: many
d_call: NA
v_call: TRBV2
j_call: TRBJ2-7
cdr3_aa: CASTRGVPYEQYF
cdr3_nt: TGTGCCAGCACACGAGGGGTTCCCTACGAGCAGTACTTC

clone_size: NA
d_call: NA
v_call: TRBV7-9
j_call: TRBJ2-1
cdr3_aa: CASSFTRAGSEQFF
cdr3_nt: TGTGCCAGCAGCTTCACGAGGGCGGGGAGTGAGCAGTTCTTC

clone_size: NA
d_call: TRBD1
v_call: TRBV3-1
j_call: TRBJ1-4
cdr3_aa: CASSLKLTGDREKLFF
cdr3_nt: TGTGCCAGCAGCCTTAAGCTGACAGGGGATAGAGAAAAACTGTTTTTT

clone_size: many
d_call: NA
v_call: TRBV2
j_call: TRBJ1-1
cdr3_aa: CASNSGANTEAFF
cdr3_nt: TGTGCCAGCAATTCTGGGGCGAACACTGAAGCTTTCTTT

clone_size: NA
d_call: TRBD2
v_call: TRBV30
j_call: TRBJ2-1
cdr3_aa: CAWSFGGSFNEQFF
cdr3_nt: TGTGCCTGGAGTTTCGGCGGGAGTTTCAATGAGCAGTTCTTC

clone_size: many
d_call: NA
v_call: TRBV6-1
j_call: TRBJ2-3
cdr3_aa: CASSEVVRDTDTQYF
cdr3_nt: TGTGCCAGCAGTGAAGTTGTAAGGGACACAGATACGCAGTATTTT

clone_size: many
d_call: TRBD1
v_call: TRBV7-2
j_call: TRBJ1-6
cdr3_aa: CASSYDPPGQGNSPLHF
cdr3_nt: TGTGCCAGCAGCTACGACCCGCCGGGACAGGGTAATTCACCCCTCCACTTT

clone_size: NA
d_call: NA
v_call: TRBV5-6
j_call: TRBJ2-7
cdr3_aa: CVSSFWTAYEQYF
cdr3_nt: TGTGTCAGCAGCTTCTGGACTGCCTACGAGCAGTACTTC

clone_size: NA
d_call: TRBD1
v_call: TRBV2
j_call: TRBJ2-1
cdr3_aa: CASEATPGQGNNEQFF
cdr3_nt: TGTGCCAGCGAAGCAACGCCGGGACAGGGGAACAATGAGCAGTTCTTC

clone_size: many
d_call: NA
v_call: TRBV7-9
j_call: TRBJ2-1
cdr3_aa: CASSSSVNEQFF
cdr3_nt: TGTGCCAGCAGCTCTAGCGTCAATGAGCAGTTCTTC

clone_size: many
d_call: NA
v_call: TRBV19
j_call: TRBJ1-5
cdr3_aa: CASSPGTNQPQHF
cdr3_nt: TGTGCCAGTAGTCCCGGCACTAATCAGCCCCAGCATTTT

clone_size: many
d_call: NA
v_call: TRBV29-1
j_call: TRBJ1-2
cdr3_aa: CSVEYLGRYGYTF
cdr3_nt: TGCAGCGTTGAATATCTAGGGAGATATGGCTACACCTTC

clone_size: few
d_call: NA
v_call: TRBV4-3
j_call: TRBJ2-7
cdr3_aa: CASSQDQGSFPYEQYF
cdr3_nt: TGCGCCAGCAGCCAAGATCAGGGGAGTTTTCCCTACGAGCAGTACTTC

clone_size: many
d_call: NA
v_call: TRBV3-1
j_call: TRBJ2-7
cdr3_aa: CASSQQGPQVFSYEQYF
cdr3_nt: TGTGCCAGCAGCCAACAAGGCCCGCAGGTGTTCTCCTACGAGCAGTACTTC

clone_size: NA
d_call: NA
v_call: TRBV7-9
j_call: TRBJ1-1
cdr3_aa: CASSSWDGKNTEAFF
cdr3_nt: TGTGCCAGCAGCTCCTGGGACGGAAAGAACACTGAAGCTTTCTTT

clone_size: many
d_call: NA
v_call: TRBV12-3/TRBV12-4
j_call: TRBJ2-5
cdr3_aa: CASSPIQETQYF
cdr3_nt: TGTGCCAGCAGCCCCATTCAAGAGACCCAGTACTTC

clone_size: few
d_call: TRBD2
v_call: TRBV7-3
j_call: TRBJ2-5
cdr3_aa: CASSSSGGRAPRETQYF
cdr3_nt: TGTGCCAGCAGCTCCTCGGGCGGGAGGGCCCCTAGAGAGACCCAGTACTTC

clone_size: NA
d_call: TRBD2
v_call: TRBV29-1
j_call: TRBJ2-3
cdr3_aa: CRVAGGGLVDTQYF
cdr3_nt: TGCCGCGTTGCGGGGGGGGGGTTGGTAGATACGCAGTATTTT

clone_size: NA
d_call: NA
v_call: TRBV14
j_call: TRBJ2-7
cdr3_aa: CASSWTPMNYEQYF
cdr3_nt: TGTGCCAGCAGCTGGACGCCGATGAACTACGAGCAGTACTTC

clone_size: NA
d_call: NA
v_call: TRBV4-3
j_call: TRBJ2-7
cdr3_aa: CARRHSRGEYEQYF
cdr3_nt: TGCGCCCGCCGCCATTCCCGCGGGGAGTACGAGCAGTACTTC

clone_size: few
d_call: TRBD1
v_call: TRBV5-5
j_call: TRBJ1-5
cdr3_aa: CASSLVLGRQGGQPQHF
cdr3_nt: TGTGCCAGCAGCTTGGTTCTCGGGAGACAGGGTGGACAGCCCCAGCATTTT

clone_size: NA
d_call: NA
v_call: TRBV6-2/TRBV6-3
j_call: TRBJ2-2
cdr3_aa: CASRDGGAAFDNPGELFF
cdr3_nt: TGTGCCAGCAGAGACGGTGGGGCGGCTTTCGATAACCCCGGGGAGCTGTTTTTT

clone_size: NA
d_call: TRBD2
v_call: TRBV11-1
j_call: TRBJ2-3
cdr3_aa: CASSLVWESGGQLDTQYF
cdr3_nt: TGTGCCAGCAGCTTAGTCTGGGAGAGCGGGGGACAATTGGATACGCAGTATTTT

clone_size: NA
d_call: TRBD2
v_call: TRBV12-3/TRBV12-4
j_call: TRBJ2-3
cdr3_aa: CASSLSRAGASSTDTQYF
cdr3_nt: TGTGCCAGCAGTTTATCCCGAGCGGGGGCTTCTAGCACAGATACGCAGTATTTT

clone_size: few
d_call: NA
v_call: TRBV6-5
j_call: TRBJ2-7
cdr3_aa: CASSYSPSGTGGEQYF
cdr3_nt: TGTGCCAGCAGTTATAGTCCCTCCGGGACTGGTGGGGAGCAGTACTTC